This TCR beta chain was sequenced for a study of Graves' ophthalmopathy and Graves' hyperthyroidism. Study conclusions and caveats: Most expanded thyroid clonotypes above 0.001 frequency also appeared in blood.

The authors amplified TCR beta CDR3 regions from RNA transcripts. HTBI-primed RT-PCR formed the first round, and a multiplex PCR formed the second. One entry per CDR3 protein results from TCRdb running MiXCR on the multiplex PCR reads. This sample has 900,000 to 1,200,000 distinct CDR3 sequences, with about two fifths found just once. Reliance was placed on clinical symptoms, serum thyroxine, TRAb, thyroid ultrasound and orbital computed tomography for diagnosis. Germline V CDR1 and CDR2: SEHNR, FQNEAQ (reference sequence). The CDR3 has 17 amino acids. The germline V and J ends were trimmed by 1 base and 5 bases, with 17 bases remaining between them. A remark on this clonotype: The antigen is unknown.

This chain joins TRBV7-9 and TRBJ2-2, with D perhaps TRBD2 (6 bases). Sample: peripheral blood or thyroid tissue (not recorded which). The source of this sequence is an adult man with Graves' hyperthyroidism. For the CDR3, the DNA is TGTGCCAGCAGCTTAGATCTGGGCGGGACGAGGACCGGGGAGCTGTTTTTT. Amino acid sequence: CASSLDLGGTRTGELFF.